This TCR beta chain emerged from a study of shared clonotypes between healthy human individuals. Overall study findings and caveats: Clonotype sharing among donors likely depends on sequencing depth.

In the sorted-subset replicate PCRs, approximately 200 ng DNA, 25,000 to 30,000 T cell genomes, was used. This table comes from immunoSEQ multiplex PCR, and its TCRdb copy is limited to in-frame clones, with some not included. The table has some 2,500,000 clones, roughly 93% seen once; the top ten hold roughly 0.36%. In the case of this clone: What it binds is not known.

The sequence came from a man between 18 and 35 years old in good health. Some clones in this sample may be carry-over from other donors' samples. The sample was naive CD4+ T cells from PBMCs. The subset was: CD45RA+ positively selected.

CDR3 sequence reads: CASSTRILAGRYNEQFF. As DNA, the CDR3 is TGTGCCAGTAGTACCCGAATACTAGCGGGCCGCTACAATGAGCAGTTCTTC. This chain joins TRBV19 and TRBJ2-1, with 9 bases aligning to TRBD2. From germline, CDR1 is LNHDA and CDR2 SQIVND (reference sequence). The CDR3 has 17 amino acids. The V and J ends lost 4 bases and 3 bases, in that order; junction bases with no gene match: 10. The variable domain in full, completed from reference TRBV19 and TRBJ2-1, reads DGGITQSPKYLFRKEGQNVTLSCEQNLNHDAMYWYRQDPGQGLRLIYYSQIVNDFQKGDIAEGYSVSREKKESFPLTVTSAQKNPTAFYLCASSTRILAGRYNEQFFGPGTRLTVL.